This T cell receptor beta chain was documented in a study of blood T cell repertoires in COVID-19. TCRdb's copy holds only in-frame clones and misses some; the assay was immunoSEQ multiplex PCR. The sample shows around 70,000 clones, more than 60% of them seen only once. Trimming stripped 3 bases from V and 4 bases from J, with 16 bases between. The CDR3 totals 16 residues. CDR1 and CDR2 from the germline V gene are SGHNT and YYREEE (reference sequence). The chain is built from TRBV5-4 and TRBJ2-2; TRBD2 is a possible D gene (7 bases). The clonotype was recovered from a woman aged 45 to 65 with acute or convalescent COVID-19. Sequenced input: peripheral blood. The CDR3 loop is CASSWVTGGGTGELFF. In DNA, the CDR3 is TGTGCCAGCAGCTGGGTTACGGGGGGCGGCACCGGGGAGCTGTTTTTT.